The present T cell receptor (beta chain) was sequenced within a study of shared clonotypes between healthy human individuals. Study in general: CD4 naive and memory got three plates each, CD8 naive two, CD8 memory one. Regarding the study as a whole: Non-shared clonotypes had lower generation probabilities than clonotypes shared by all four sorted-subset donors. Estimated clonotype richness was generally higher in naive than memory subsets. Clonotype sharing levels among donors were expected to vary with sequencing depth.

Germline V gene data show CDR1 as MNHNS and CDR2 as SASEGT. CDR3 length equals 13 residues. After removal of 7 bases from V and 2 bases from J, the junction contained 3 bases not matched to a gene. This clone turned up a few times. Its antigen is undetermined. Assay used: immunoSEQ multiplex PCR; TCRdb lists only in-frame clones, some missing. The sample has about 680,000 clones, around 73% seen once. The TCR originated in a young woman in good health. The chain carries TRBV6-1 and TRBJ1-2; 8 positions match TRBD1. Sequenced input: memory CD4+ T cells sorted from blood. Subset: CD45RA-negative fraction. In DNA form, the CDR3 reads TGTGCCAGCAATCGGGACAGGAACTATGGCTACACCTTC. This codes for CASNRDRNYGYTF.